This is a list of T cell receptor beta chains from one sample in a study of response to subunit inactivated influenza vaccine. TCRdb re-analysed the RT-PCR reads in MiXCR, keeping a single row per CDR3 protein. This table holds about 620,000 distinct CDR3 sequences, roughly 10% found once. The same specimen was also included in a second study, on T cells expressing NK-cell markers.

The sequences come from PBMCs from blood, collected on the day of vaccination. Every receptor here comes from a man aged 45-60 years who received an inactivated influenza vaccine. Each CDR3 is given with its conserved first and last residue.

len,v_gene,CDR3aa
16,TRBV2,CASSRQRDSVGYEQYF
16,TRBV10-3,CAIRKVSGGPTDTQYF
16,TRBV7-6,CASSLSGTVNTGELFF
12,TRBV29-1,CSVDGANGELFF
16,TRBV5-1,CASSLGTSGITNEQFF
12,TRBV29-1,CSVELPGNTIYF
14,TRBV24-1,CATRGTGEDQPQHF
13,TRBV10-3,CATVQQSNYGYTF
15,TRBV2,CASSPDLSGSDTQYF
14,TRBV9,CASSVEKLDHEQFF
14,TRBV12-3/TRBV12-4,CASSLEGRITEAFF
14,TRBV7-2,CASSPRTGWETQYF
16,TRBV20-1,CSAHRVHRSPFYEQYF
14,TRBV3-1,CASSQNTPNTEAFF
16,TRBV27,CASSLQSEGAQETQYF
13,TRBV20-1,CSASRDYPYEQYF